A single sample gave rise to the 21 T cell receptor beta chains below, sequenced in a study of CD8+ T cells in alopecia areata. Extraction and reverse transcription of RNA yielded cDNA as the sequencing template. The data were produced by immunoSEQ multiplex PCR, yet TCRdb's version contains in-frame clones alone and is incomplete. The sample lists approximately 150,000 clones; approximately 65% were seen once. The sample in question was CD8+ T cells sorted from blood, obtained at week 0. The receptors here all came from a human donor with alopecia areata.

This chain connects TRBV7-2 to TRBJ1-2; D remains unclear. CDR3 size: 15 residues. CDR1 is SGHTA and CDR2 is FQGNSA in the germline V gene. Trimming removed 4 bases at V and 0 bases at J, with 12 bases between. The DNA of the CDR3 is TGTGCCAGCAGCTCCGAGGGCGCCCCTAACTATGGCTACACCTTC. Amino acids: CASSSEGAPNYGYTF.

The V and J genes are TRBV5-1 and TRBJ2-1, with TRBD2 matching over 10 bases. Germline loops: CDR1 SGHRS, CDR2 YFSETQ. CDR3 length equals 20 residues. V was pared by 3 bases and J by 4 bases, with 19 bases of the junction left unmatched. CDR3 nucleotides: TGCGCCAGCAGCTACCCTAGCGGGGGCCGTCCCGATCCTACATACAATGAGCAGTTCTTC. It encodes CASSYPSGGRPDPTYNEQFF.

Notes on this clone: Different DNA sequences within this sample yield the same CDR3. The CDR3 DNA follows: TGCAGTGCTAGGGGGGGGAATGAGCAGTTCTTC. Its protein is CSARGGNEQFF. The rearrangement links TRBV20-1 to TRBJ2-1, with 7 bases identical to TRBD2. Germline CDR1 reads DFQATT; CDR2 reads SNEGSKA (reference sequence). V lost 3 bases, J lost 7 bases, and 0 bases stayed unmatched. The CDR3 length is 11 residues.

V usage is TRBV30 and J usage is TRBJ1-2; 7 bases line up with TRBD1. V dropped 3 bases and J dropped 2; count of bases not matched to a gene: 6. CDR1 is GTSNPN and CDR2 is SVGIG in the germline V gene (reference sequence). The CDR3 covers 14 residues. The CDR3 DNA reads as TGTGCCTGGAGGGTGGGACAGAGCAACTATGGCTACACCTTC. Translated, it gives CAWRVGQSNYGYTF.

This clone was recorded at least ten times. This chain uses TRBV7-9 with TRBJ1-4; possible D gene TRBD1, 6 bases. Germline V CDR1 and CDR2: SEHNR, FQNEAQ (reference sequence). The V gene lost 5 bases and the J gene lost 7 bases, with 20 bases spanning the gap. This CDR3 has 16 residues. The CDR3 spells CASSTPSGGAPEKLFF. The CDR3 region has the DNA TGTGCCAGCAGCACCCCTAGCGGGGGGGCGCCTGAAAAACTGTTTTTT.

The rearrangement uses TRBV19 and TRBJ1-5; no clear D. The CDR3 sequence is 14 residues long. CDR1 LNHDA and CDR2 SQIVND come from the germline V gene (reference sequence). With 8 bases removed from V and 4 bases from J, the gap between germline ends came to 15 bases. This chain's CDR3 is CASSGLVGNQPQHF. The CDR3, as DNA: TGTGCCAGTTCCGGGTTGGTCGGGAATCAGCCCCAGCATTTT.

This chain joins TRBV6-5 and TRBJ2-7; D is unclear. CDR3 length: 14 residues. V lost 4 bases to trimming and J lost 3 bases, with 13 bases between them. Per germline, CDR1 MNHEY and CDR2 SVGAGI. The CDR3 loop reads CASSSSGPYYEQYF. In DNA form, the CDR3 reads TGTGCCAGCAGTTCCTCCGGGCCATACTACGAGCAGTACTTC.

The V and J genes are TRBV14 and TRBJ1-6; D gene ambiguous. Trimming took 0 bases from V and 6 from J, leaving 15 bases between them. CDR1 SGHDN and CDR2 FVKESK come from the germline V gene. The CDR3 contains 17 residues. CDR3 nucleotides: TGTGCCAGCAGCCAAGAACCGACTCTCTTCGGTAATTCACCCCTCCACTTT. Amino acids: CASSQEPTLFGNSPLHF.

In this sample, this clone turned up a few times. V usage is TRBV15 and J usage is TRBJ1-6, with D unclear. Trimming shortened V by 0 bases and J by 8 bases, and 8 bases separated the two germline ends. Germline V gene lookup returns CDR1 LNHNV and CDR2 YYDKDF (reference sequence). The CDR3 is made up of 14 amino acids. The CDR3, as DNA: TGTGCCACCAGCAGAGATAAAAGGGATTCACCCCTCCACTTT. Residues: CATSRDKRDSPLHF. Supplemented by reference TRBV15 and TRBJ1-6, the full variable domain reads DAMVIQNPRYQVTQFGKPVTLSCSQTLNHNVMYWYQQKSSQAPKLLFHYYDKDFNNEADTPDNFQSRRPNTSFCFLDIRSPGLGDTAMYLCATSRDKRDSPLHFGNGTRLTVT.

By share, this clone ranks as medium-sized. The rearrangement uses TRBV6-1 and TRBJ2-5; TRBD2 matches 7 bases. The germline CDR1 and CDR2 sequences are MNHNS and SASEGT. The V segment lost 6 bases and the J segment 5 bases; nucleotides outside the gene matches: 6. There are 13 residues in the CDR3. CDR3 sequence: CASSLREGETQYF. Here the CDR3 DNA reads TGTGCCAGCAGCCTAAGGGAGGGGGAGACCCAGTACTTC.

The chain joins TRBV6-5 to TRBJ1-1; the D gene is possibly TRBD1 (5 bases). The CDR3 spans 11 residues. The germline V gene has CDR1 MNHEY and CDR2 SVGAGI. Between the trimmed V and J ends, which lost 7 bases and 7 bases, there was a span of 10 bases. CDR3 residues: CASTSGGEAFF. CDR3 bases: TGTGCCAGCACCTCGGGGGGTGAAGCTTTCTTT.

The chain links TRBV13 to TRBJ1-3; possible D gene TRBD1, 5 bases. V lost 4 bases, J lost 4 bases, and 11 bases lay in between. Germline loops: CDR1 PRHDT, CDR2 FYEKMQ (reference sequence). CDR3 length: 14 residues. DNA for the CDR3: TGTGCCAGCAGCTATGAGGGGAAGGGAAACACCATATATTTT. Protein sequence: CASSYEGKGNTIYF.

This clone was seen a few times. CDR3 protein: CASNPGLDPYEQYF. CDR3 nucleotides: TGCGCCAGCAACCCGGGCCTTGATCCCTACGAGCAGTACTTC. The chain joins TRBV5-1 to TRBJ2-7; no firm D call. The CDR3 runs 14 residues. From germline, CDR1 is SGHRS and CDR2 YFSETQ. V lost 6 bases, J lost 2 bases, and 15 bases lay in between.

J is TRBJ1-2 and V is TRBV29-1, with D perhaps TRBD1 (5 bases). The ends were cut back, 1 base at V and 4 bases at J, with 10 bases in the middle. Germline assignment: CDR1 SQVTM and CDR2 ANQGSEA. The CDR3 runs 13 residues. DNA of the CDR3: TGCAGCGTTGAAGCCGGGACTTCCTATGGCTACACCTTC. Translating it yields CSVEAGTSYGYTF.

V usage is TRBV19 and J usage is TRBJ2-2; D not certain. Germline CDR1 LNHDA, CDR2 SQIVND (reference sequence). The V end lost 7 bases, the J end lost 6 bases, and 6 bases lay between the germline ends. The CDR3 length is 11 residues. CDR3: CASTNPGELFF. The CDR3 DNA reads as TGTGCCAGTACTAATCCCGGGGAGCTGTTTTTT.

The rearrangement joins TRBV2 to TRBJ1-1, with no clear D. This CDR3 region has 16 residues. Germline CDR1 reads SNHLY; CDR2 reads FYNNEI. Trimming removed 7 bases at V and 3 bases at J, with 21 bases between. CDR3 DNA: TGTGCCAGCAAATACGTGCAGGCCTGGAGGGACACTGAAGCTTTCTTT. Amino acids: CASKYVQAWRDTEAFF.

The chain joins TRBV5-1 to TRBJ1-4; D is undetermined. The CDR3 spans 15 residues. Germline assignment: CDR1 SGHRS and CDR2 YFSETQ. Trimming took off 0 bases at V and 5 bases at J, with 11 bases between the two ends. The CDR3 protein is CASSLDIRSNEKLFF. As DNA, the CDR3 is TGCGCCAGCAGCTTGGACATCCGTTCGAATGAAAAACTGTTTTTT. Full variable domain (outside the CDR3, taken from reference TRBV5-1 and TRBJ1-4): KAGVTQTPRYLIKTRGQQVTLSCSPISGHRSVSWYQQTPGQGLQFLFEYFSETQRNKGNFPGRFSGRQFSNSRSEMNVSTLELGDSALYLCASSLDIRSNEKLFFGSGTQLSVL.

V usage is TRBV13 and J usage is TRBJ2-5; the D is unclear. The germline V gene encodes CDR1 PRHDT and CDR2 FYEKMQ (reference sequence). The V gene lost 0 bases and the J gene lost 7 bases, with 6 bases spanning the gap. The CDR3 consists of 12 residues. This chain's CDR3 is CASSLGRGTQYF. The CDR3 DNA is TGTGCCAGCAGCTTAGGCCGTGGGACCCAGTACTTC.

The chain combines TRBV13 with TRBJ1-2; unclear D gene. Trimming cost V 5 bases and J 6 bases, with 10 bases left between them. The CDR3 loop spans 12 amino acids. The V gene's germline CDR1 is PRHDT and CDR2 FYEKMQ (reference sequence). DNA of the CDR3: TGTGCCAGCAGCGCTACCCTTCATGGCTACACCTTC. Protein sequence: CASSATLHGYTF.

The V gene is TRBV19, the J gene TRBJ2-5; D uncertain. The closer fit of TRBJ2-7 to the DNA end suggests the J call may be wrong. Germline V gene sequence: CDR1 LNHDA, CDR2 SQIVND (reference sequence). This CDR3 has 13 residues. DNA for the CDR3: TGTGCCAGTAGTATAGACAGGAATTACGAGCAGTACTTC. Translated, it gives CASSIDRNYEQYF.

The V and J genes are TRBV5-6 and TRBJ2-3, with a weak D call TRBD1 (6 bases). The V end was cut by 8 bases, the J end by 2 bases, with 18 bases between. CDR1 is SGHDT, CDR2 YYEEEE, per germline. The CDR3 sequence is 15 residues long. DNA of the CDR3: TGTGCCAGTAGTCGCACAGGGCACTCCACAGATACGCAGTATTTT. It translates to CASSRTGHSTDTQYF. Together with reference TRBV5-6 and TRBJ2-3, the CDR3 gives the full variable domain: DAGVTQSPTHLIKTRGQQVTLRCSPKSGHDTVSWYQQALGQGPQFIFQYYEEEERQRGNFPDRFSGHQFPNYSSELNVNALLLGDSALYLCASSRTGHSTDTQYFGPGTRLTVL.